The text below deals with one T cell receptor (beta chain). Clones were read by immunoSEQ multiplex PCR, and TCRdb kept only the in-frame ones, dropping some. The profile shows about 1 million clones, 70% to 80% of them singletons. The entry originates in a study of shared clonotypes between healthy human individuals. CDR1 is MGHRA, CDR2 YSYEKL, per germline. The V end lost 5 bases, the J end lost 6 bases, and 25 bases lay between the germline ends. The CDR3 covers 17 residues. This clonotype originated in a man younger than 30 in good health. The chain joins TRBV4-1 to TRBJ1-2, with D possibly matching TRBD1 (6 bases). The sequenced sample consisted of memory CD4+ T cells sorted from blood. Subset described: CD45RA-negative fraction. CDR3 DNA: TGCGCCAGCAGCTCACGTCAAGGGGGGCAGGGAGGAGATGGCTACACCTTC. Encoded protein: CASSSRQGGQGGDGYTF.